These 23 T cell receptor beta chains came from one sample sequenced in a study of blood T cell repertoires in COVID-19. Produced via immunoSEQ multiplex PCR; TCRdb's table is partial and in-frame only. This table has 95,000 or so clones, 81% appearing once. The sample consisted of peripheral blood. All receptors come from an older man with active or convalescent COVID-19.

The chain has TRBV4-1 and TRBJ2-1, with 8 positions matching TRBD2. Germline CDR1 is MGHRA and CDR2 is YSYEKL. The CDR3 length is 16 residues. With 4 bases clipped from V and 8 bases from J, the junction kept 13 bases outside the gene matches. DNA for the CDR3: TGCGCCAGCAGCCCCTCGGGACGCGGGGGGCAGGATGAGCAGTTCTTC. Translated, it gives CASSPSGRGGQDEQFF.

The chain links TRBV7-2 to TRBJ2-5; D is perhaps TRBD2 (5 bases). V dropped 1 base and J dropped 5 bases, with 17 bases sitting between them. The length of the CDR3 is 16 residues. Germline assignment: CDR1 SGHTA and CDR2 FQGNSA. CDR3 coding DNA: TGTGCCAGCAGCTTAGATATGGCCTCCGGAGGTGAGACCCAGTACTTC. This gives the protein CASSLDMASGGETQYF.

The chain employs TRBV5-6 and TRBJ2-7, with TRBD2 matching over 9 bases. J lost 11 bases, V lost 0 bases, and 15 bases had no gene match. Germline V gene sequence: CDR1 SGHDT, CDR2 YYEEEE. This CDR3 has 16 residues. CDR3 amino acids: CASSLAPSGAPGMEYF. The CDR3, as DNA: TGTGCCAGCAGCTTGGCTCCTAGCGGGGCCCCTGGAATGGAGTACTTC.

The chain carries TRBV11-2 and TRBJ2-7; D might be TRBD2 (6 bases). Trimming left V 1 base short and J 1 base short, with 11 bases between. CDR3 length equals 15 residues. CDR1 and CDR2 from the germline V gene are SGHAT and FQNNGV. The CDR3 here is CASSLVAGISYEQYF. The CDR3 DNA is TGTGCCAGCAGCTTAGTGGCGGGGATATCCTACGAGCAGTACTTC.

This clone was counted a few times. This CDR3 reads CASSFPGNSPLHF. The CDR3 DNA reads TGTGCCAGCAGCTTCCCGGGAAATTCACCCCTCCACTTT. The chain carries TRBV7-8 and TRBJ1-6; D gene uncertain. Germline V gives CDR1 SGHVS, CDR2 FQNEAQ. This CDR3 is built from 13 residues. The V and J ends lost 3 bases and 7 bases respectively, with 7 bases between them.

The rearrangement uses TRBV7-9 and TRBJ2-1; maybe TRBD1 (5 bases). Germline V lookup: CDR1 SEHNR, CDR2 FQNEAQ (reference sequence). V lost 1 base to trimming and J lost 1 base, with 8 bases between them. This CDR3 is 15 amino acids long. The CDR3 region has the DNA TGTGCCAGCAGCTTAGTAAAGGGGTCCTACAATGAGCAGTTCTTC. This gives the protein CASSLVKGSYNEQFF. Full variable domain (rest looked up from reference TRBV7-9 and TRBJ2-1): DTGVSQNPRHKITKRGQNVTFRCDPISEHNRLYWYRQTLGQGPEFLTYFQNEAQLEKSRLLSDRFSAERPKGSFSTLEIQRTEQGDSAMYLCASSLVKGSYNEQFFGPGTRLTVL.

This CDR3 is CAIRTGGQETQYF. CDR3 in DNA: TGTGCCATCAGGACGGGGGGACAAGAGACCCAGTACTTC. V gene TRBV10-3 combines with J gene TRBJ2-5; 7 bases map to TRBD2. Germline CDR1 reads ENHRY; CDR2 reads SYGVKD. The V gene end was trimmed by 6 bases and the J gene end by 2 bases; junction bases not matched to a gene: 3. The CDR3 totals 13 residues.

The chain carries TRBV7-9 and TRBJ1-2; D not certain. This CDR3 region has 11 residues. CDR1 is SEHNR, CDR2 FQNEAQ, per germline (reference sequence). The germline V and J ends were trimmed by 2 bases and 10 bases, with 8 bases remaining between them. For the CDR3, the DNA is TGTGCCAGCAGCTTACGCGGAACCTACACCTTC. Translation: CASSLRGTYTF.

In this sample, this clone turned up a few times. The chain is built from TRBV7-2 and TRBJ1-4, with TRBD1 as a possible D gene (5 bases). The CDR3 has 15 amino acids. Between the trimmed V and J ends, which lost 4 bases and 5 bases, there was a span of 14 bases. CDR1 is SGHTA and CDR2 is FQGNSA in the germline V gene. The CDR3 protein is CASSSENRPNEKLFF. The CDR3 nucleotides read TGTGCCAGCAGCTCTGAAAACAGGCCGAATGAAAAACTGTTTTTT.

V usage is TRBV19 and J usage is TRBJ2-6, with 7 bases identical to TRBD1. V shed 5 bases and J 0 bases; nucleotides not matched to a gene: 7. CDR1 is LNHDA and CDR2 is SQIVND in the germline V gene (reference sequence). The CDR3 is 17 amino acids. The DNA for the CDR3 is TGTGCCAGTAGTGGCCCAGGGGGTGGCTCTGGGGCCAACGTCCTGACTTTC. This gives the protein CASSGPGGGSGANVLTF.

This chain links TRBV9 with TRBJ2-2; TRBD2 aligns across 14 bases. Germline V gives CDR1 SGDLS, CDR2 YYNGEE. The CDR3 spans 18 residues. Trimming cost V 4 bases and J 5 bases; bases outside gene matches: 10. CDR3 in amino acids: CASSLGTSGGLRTGELFF. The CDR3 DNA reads TGTGCCAGCAGCCTCGGGACTAGCGGGGGCCTGAGGACCGGGGAGCTGTTTTTT.

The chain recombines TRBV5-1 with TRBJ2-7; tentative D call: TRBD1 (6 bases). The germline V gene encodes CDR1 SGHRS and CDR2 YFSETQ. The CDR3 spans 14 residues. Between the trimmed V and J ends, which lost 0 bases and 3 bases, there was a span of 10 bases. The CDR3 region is CASSLAPDSYEQYF. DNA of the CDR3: TGCGCCAGCAGCTTGGCCCCGGACAGCTACGAGCAGTACTTC.

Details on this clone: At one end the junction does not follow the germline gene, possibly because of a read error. CDR3 in amino acids: CSVEDGRGGGDTQYF. The CDR3 nucleotides read TGCAGCGTCGAAGACGGGCGAGGGGGGGGAGATACGCAGTATTTT. The chain couples TRBV29-1 to TRBJ2-3, with a tentative D call TRBD2 (7 bases). CDR1 and CDR2 (germline): SQVTM, ANQGSEA. The CDR3 extends over 15 amino acids.

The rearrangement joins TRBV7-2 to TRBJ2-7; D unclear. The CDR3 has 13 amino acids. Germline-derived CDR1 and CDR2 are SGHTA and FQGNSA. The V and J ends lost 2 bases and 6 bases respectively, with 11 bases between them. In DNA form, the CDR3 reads TGTGCCAGCAGCTTAAAATTGGCGGTCGAGCAGTACTTC. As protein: CASSLKLAVEQYF. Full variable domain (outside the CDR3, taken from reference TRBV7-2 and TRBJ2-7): GAGVSQSPSNKVTEKGKDVELRCDPISGHTALYWYRQSLGQGLEFLIYFQGNSAPDKSGLPSDRFSAERTGGSVSTLTIQRTQQEDSAVYLCASSLKLAVEQYFGPGTRLTVT.

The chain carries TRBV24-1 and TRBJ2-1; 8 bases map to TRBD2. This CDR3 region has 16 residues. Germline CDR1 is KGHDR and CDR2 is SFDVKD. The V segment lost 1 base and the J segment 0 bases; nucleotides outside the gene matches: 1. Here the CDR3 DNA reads TGTGCCACCAGTGATTTAAGCGGGGGCTCCTACAATGAGCAGTTCTTC. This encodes CATSDLSGGSYNEQFF.

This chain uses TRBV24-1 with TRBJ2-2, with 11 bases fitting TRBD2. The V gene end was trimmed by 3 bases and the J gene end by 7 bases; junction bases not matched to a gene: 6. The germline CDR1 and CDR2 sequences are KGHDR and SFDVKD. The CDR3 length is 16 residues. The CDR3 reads CATSDRSGGAFGELFF. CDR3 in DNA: TGTGCCACCAGTGATCGTAGCGGGGGGGCTTTCGGGGAGCTGTTTTTT.

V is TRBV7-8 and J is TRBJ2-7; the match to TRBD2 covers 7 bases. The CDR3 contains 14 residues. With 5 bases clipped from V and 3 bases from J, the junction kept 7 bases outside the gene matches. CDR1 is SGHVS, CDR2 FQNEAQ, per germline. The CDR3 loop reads CASSPGRAGYEQYF. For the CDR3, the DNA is TGTGCCAGCAGCCCGGGGAGGGCGGGCTACGAGCAGTACTTC. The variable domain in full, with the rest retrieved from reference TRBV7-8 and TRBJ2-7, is GAGVSQSPRYKVAKRGQDVALRCDPISGHVSLFWYQQALGQGPEFLTYFQNEAQLDKSGLPSDRFFAERPEGSVSTLKIQRTQQEDSAVYLCASSPGRAGYEQYFGPGTRLTVT.

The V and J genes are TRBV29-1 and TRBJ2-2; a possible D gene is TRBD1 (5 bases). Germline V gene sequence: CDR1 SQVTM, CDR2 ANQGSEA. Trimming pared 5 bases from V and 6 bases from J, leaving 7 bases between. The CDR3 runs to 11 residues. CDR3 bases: TGCAGCGTTTCAGGGCCCGGGGAGCTGTTTTTT. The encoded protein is CSVSGPGELFF.

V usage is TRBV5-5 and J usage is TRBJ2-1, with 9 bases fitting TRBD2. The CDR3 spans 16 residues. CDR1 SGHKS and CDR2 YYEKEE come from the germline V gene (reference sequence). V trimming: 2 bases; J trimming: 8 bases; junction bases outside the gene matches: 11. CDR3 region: CASSLGGGGGRHEQFF. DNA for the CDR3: TGTGCCAGCAGCTTAGGCGGCGGGGGGGGCCGGCATGAGCAGTTCTTC.

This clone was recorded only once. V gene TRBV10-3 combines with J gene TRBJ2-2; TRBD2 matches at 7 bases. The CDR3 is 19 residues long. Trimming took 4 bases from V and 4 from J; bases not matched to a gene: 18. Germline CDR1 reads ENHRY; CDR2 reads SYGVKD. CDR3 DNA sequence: TGTGCCATCAGTGCCCCGGTTCTCTGGGGGGGGAGCTCCACCGGGGAGCTGTTTTTT. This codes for CAISAPVLWGGSSTGELFF.

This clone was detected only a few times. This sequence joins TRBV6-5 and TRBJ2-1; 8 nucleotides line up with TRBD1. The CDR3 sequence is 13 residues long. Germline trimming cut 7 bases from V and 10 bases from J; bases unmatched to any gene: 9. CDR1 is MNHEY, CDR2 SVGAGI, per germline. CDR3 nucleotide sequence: TGTGCCAGCAACCGTCAGGGGGCCGGGGAGCAGTTCTTC. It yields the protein CASNRQGAGEQFF.

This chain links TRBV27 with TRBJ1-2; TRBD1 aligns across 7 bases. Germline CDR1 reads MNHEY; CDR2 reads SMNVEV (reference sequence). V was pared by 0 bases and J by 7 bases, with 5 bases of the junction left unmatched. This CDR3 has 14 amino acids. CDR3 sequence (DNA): TGTGCCAGCAGTTTATCCGACAGGGTGGGTGGCTACACCTTC. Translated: CASSLSDRVGGYTF.

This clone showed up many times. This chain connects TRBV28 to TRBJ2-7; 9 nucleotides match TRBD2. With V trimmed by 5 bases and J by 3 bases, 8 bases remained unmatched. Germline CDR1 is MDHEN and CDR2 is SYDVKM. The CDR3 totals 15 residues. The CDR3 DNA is TGTGCCAGCAGTACCCAGCGGGGGGCCAACTACGAGCAGTACTTC. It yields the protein CASSTQRGANYEQYF.